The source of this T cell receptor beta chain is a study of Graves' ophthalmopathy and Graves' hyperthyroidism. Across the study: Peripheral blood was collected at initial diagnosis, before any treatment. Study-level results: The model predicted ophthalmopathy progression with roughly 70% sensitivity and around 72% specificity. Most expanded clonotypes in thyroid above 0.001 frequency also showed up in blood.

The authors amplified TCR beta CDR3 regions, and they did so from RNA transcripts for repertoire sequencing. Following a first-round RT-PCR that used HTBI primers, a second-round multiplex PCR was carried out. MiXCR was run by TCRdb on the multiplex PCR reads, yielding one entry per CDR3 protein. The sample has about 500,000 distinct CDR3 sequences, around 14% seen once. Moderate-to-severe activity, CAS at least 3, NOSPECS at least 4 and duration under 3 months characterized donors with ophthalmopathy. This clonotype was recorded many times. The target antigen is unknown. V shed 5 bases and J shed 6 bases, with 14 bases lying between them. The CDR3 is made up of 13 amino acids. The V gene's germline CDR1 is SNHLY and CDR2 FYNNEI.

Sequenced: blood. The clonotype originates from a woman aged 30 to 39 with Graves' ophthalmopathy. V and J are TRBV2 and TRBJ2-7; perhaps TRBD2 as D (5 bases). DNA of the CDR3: TGTGCCAGCAGTCCGAGCCGAGCGGCCGAGCAGTACTTC. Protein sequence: CASSPSRAAEQYF.